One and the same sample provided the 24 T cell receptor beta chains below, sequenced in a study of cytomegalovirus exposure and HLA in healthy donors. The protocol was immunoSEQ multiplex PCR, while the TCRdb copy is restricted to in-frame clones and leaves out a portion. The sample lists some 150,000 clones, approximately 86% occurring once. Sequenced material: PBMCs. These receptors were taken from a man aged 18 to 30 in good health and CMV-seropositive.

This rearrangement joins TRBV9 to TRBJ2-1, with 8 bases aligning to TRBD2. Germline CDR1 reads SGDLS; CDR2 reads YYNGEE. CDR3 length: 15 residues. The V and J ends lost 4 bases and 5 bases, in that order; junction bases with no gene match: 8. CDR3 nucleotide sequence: TGTGCCAGCAGCCTCGGGGGGGCGGTCCACAATGAGCAGTTCTTC. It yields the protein CASSLGGAVHNEQFF. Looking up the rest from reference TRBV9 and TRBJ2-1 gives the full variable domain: DSGVTQTPKHLITATGQRVTLRCSPRSGDLSVYWYQQSLDQGLQFLIQYYNGEERAKGNILERFSAQQFPDLHSELNLSSLELGDSALYFCASSLGGAVHNEQFFGPGTRLTVL.

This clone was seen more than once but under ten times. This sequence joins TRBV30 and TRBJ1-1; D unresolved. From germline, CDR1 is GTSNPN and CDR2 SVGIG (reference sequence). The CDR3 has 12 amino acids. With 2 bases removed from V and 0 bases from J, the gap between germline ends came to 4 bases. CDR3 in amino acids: CAWSKLNTEAFF. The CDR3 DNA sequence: TGTGCCTGGAGTAAGCTGAACACTGAAGCTTTCTTT.

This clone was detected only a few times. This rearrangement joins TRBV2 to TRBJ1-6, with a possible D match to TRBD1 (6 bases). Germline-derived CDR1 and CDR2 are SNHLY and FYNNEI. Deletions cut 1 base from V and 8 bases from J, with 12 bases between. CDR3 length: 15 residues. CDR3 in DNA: TGTGCCAGCAGTGAAGAAAGAGGGGGGGATTCACCCCTCCACTTT. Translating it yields CASSEERGGDSPLHF.

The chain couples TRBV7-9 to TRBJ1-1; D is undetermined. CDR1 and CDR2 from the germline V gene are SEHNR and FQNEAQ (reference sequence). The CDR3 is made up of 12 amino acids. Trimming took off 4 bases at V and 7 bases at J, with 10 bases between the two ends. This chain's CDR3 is CASSWGGDEAFF. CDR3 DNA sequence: TGTGCCAGCAGCTGGGGAGGAGATGAAGCTTTCTTT.

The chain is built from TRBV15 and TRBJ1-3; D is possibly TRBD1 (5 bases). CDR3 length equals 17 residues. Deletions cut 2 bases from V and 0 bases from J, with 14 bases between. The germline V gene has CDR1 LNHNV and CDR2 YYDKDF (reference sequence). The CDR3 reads CATSRNSPGYSGNTIYF. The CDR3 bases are TGTGCCACCAGCAGAAATTCCCCAGGGTACTCTGGAAACACCATATATTTT.

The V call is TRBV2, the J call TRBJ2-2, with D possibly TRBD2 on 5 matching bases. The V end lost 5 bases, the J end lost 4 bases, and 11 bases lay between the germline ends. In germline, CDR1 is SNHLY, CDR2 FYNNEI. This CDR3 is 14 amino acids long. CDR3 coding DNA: TGTGCCAGCAGTTGGGCTAGCAGCACCGGGGAGCTGTTTTTT. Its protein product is CASSWASSTGELFF.

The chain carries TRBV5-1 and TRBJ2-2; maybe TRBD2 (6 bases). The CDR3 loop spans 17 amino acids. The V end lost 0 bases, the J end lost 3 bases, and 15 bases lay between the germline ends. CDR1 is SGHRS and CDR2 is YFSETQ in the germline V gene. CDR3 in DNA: TGCGCCAGCAGCTTGGCCCCGGGGGTGGCGGACACCGGGGAGCTGTTTTTT. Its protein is CASSLAPGVADTGELFF.

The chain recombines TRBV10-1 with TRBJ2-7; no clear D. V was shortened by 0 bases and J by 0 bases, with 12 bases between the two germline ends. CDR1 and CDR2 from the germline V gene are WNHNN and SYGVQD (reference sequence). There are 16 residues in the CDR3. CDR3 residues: CASSESLLDPSYEQYF. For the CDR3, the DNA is TGCGCCAGCAGTGAGTCACTTCTAGATCCCTCCTACGAGCAGTACTTC.

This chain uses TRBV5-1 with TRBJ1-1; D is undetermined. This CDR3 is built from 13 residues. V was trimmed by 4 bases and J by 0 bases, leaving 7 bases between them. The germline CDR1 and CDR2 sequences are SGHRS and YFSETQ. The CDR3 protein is CASSATVNTEAFF. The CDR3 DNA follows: TGCGCCAGCAGCGCGACTGTGAACACTGAAGCTTTCTTT.

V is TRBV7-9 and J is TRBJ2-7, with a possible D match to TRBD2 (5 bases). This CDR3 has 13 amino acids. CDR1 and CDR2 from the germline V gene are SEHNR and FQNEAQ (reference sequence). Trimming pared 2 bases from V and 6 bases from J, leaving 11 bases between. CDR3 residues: CASSLRGWTEQYF. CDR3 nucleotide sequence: TGTGCCAGCAGCTTACGCGGGTGGACCGAGCAGTACTTC. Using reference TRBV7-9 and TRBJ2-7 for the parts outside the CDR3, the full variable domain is DTGVSQNPRHKITKRGQNVTFRCDPISEHNRLYWYRQTLGQGPEFLTYFQNEAQLEKSRLLSDRFSAERPKGSFSTLEIQRTEQGDSAMYLCASSLRGWTEQYFGPGTRLTVT.

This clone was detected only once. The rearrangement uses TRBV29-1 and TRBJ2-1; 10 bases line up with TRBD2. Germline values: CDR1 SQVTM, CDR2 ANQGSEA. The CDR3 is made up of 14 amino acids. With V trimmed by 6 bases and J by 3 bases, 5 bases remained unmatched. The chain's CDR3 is CSVPSGGHYNEQFF. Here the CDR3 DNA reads TGCAGCGTCCCTAGCGGGGGCCACTACAATGAGCAGTTCTTC.

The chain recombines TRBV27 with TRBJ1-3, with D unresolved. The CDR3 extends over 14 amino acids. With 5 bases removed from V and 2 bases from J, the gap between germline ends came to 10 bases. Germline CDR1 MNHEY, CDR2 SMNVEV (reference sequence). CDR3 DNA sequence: TGTGCCAGCAGTCTCGGGAGAGCTGGAAACACCATATATTTT. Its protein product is CASSLGRAGNTIYF.

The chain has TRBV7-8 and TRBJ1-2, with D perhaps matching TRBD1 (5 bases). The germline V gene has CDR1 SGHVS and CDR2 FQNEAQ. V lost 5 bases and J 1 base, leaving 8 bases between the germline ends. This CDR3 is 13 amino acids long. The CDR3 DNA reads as TGTGCCAGCAGCCGTGACAGTAACTATGGCTACACCTTC. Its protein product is CASSRDSNYGYTF.

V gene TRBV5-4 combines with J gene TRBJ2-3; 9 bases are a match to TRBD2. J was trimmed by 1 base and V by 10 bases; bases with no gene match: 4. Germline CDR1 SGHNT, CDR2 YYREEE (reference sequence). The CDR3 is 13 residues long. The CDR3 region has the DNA TGTGCCGGGGCGGGAGGGGGCACAGATACGCAGTATTTT. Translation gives CAGAGGGTDTQYF.

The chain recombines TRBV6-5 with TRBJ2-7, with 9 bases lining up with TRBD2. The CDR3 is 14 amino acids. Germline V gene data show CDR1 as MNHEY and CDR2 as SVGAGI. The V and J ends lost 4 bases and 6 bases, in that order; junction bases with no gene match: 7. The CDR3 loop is CASSSPGLAFEQYF. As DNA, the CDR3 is TGTGCCAGCAGTTCACCGGGACTAGCATTCGAGCAGTACTTC.

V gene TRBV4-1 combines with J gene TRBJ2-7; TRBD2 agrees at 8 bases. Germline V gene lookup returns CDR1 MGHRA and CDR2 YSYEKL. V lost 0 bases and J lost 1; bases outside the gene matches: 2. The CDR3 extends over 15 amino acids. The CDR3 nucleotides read TGCGCCAGCAGCCAAGAGAAGCGGGAGTCCTACGAGCAGTACTTC. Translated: CASSQEKRESYEQYF.

The CDR3 bases are TGTGCCAGCAGCTGGGACAGGGACACCGGGGAGCTGTTTTTT. It is translated as CASSWDRDTGELFF. J is TRBJ2-2 and V is TRBV5-4; 9 nucleotides align to TRBD1. The CDR3 consists of 14 residues. The trim removed 3 bases at V and 3 bases at J, leaving 0 bases unmatched. CDR1 SGHNT and CDR2 YYREEE come from the germline V gene (reference sequence).

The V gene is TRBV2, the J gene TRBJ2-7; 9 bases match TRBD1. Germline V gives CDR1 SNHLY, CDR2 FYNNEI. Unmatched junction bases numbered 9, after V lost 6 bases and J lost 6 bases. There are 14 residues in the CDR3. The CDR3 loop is CASRIGTGIAEQYF. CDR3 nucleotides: TGTGCCAGCAGAATTGGGACAGGGATAGCCGAGCAGTACTTC.

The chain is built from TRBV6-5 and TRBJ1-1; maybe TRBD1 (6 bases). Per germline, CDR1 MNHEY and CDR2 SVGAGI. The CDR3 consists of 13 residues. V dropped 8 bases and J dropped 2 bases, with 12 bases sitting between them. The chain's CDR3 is CASGDTPNTEAFF. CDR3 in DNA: TGTGCCAGCGGGGACACCCCTAACACTGAAGCTTTCTTT.

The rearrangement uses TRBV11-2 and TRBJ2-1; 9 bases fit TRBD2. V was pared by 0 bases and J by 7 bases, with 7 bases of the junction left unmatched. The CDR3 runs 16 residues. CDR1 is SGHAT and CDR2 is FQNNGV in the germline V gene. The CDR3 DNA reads TGTGCCAGCAGCTTAGATCCGCTAGCGGGAACTAATGAGCAGTTCTTC. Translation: CASSLDPLAGTNEQFF.

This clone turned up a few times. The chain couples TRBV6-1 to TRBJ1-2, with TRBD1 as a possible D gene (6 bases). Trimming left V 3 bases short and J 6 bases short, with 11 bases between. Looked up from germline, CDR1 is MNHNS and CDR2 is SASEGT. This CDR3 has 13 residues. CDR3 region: CASSDRGRDGYTF. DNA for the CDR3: TGTGCCAGCAGTGACAGGGGACGGGATGGCTACACCTTC.

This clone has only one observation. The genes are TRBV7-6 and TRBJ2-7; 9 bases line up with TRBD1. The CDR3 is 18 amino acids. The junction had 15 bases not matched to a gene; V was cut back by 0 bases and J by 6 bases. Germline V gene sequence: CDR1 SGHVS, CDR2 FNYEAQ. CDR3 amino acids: CASSLAVPAQGALGEQYF. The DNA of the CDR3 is TGTGCCAGCAGCTTAGCGGTACCAGCACAGGGGGCTCTTGGCGAGCAGTACTTC.

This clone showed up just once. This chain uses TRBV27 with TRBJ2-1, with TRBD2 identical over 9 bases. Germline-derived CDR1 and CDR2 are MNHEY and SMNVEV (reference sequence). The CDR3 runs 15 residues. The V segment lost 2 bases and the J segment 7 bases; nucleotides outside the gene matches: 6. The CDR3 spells CASSLDGLAGNEQFF. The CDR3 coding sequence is TGTGCCAGCAGTTTAGACGGCCTAGCGGGAAATGAGCAGTTCTTC.

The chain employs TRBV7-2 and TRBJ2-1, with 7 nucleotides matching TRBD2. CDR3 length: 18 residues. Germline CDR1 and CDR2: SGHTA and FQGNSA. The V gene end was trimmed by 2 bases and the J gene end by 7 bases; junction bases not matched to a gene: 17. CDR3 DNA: TGTGCCAGCAGCTTAAGCCCAGCCCGGGACTATTATGGGAATGAGCAGTTCTTC. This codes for CASSLSPARDYYGNEQFF.